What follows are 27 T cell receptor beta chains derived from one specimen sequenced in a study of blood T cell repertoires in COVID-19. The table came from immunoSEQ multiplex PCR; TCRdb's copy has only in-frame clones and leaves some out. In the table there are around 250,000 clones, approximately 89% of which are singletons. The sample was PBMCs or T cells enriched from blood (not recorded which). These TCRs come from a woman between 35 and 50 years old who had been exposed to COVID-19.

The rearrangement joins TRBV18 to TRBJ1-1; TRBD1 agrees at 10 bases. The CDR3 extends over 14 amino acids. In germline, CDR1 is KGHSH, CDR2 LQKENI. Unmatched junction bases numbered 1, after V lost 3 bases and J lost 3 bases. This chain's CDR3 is CASSPGTGDTEAFF. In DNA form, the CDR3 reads TGTGCCAGCTCACCTGGGACAGGGGACACTGAAGCTTTCTTT.

CDR3 amino acids: CASTSGQRLFPTEAFF. CDR3 nucleotide sequence: TGCGCCAGCACCTCCGGACAGCGTTTATTTCCCACTGAAGCTTTCTTT. The J gene is TRBJ1-1, the V gene TRBV10-2, with a possible D match to TRBD1 (6 bases). This CDR3 has 16 amino acids. Germline-derived CDR1 and CDR2 are WSHSY and SAAADI. The V end was cut by 7 bases, the J end by 4 bases, with 22 bases between.

The CDR3 nucleotides read TGCGCCAGCAGTCGGACTAGCCGGGGCGAGCAGTTCTTC. Protein sequence: CASSRTSRGEQFF. The genes are TRBV5-1 and TRBJ2-1; 8 nucleotides align to TRBD2. CDR1 is SGHRS and CDR2 is YFSETQ in the germline V gene. The CDR3 covers 13 residues. The V segment lost 5 bases and the J segment 10 bases; nucleotides outside the gene matches: 8.

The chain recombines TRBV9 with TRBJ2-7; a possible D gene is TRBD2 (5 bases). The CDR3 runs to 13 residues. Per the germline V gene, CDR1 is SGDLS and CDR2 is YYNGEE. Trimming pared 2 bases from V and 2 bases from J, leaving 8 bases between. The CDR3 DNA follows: TGTGCCAGCAGCGTCGGGGATACCTACGAGCAGTACTTC. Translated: CASSVGDTYEQYF.

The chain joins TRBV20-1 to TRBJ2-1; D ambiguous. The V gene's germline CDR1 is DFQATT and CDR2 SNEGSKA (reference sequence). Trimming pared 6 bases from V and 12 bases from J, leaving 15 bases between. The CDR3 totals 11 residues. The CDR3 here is CSASDFGAQFF. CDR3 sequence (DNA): TGCAGTGCCAGCGATTTTGGCGCGCAGTTCTTC.

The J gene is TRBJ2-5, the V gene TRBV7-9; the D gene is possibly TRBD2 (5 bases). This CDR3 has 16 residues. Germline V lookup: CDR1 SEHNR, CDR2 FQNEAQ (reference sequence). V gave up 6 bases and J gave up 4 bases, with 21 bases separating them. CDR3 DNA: TGTGCCAGCAGTCAGGACGGGGTGTCTTCAGGAGAGACCCAGTACTTC. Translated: CASSQDGVSSGETQYF.

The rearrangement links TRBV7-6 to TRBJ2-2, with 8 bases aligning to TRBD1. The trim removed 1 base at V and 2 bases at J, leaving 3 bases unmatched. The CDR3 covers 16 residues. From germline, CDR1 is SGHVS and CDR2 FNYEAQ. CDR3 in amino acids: CASSLVPGGNTGELFF. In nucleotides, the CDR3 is TGTGCCAGCAGCTTAGTCCCAGGGGGCAACACCGGGGAGCTGTTTTTT.

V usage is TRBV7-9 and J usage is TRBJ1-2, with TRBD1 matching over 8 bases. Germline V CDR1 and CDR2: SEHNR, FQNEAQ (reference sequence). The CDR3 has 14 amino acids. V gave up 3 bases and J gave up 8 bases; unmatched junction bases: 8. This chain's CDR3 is CASSFSGDRKGYTF. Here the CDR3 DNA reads TGTGCCAGCAGCTTCTCGGGGGACAGGAAAGGCTACACCTTC.

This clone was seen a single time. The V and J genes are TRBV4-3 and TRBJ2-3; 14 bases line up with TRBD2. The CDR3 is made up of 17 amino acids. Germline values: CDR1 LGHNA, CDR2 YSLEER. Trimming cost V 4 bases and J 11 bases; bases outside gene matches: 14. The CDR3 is CASSPKPGTSGRRRQYF. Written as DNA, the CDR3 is TGCGCCAGCAGCCCAAAACCCGGGACTAGCGGGAGACGCAGGCAGTATTTT.

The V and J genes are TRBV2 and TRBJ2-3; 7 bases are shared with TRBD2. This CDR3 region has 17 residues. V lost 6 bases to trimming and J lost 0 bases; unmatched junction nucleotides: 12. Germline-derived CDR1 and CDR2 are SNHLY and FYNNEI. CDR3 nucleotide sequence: TGTGCCAGCAGCCCCGGCCCGGCGGGGGTTAGCACAGATACGCAGTATTTT. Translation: CASSPGPAGVSTDTQYF. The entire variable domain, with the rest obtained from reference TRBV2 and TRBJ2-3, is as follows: EPEVTQTPSHQVTQMGQEVILRCVPISNHLYFYWYRQILGQKVEFLVSFYNNEISEKSEIFDDQFSVERPDGSNFTLKIRSTKLEDSAMYFCASSPGPAGVSTDTQYFGPGTRLTVL.

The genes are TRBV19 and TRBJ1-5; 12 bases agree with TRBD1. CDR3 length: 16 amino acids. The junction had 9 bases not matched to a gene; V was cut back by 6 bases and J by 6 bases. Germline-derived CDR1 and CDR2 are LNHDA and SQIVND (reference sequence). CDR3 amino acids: CASSPRDRGRGQPQHF. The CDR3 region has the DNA TGTGCCAGTAGCCCACGGGACAGGGGGCGAGGTCAGCCCCAGCATTTT. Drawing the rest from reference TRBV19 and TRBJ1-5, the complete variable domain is DGGITQSPKYLFRKEGQNVTLSCEQNLNHDAMYWYRQDPGQGLRLIYYSQIVNDFQKGDIAEGYSVSREKKESFPLTVTSAQKNPTAFYLCASSPRDRGRGQPQHFGDGTRLSIL.

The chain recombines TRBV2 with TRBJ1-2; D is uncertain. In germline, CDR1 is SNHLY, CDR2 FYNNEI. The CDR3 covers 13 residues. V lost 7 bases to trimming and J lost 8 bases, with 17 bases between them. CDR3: CASNHARTYGYTF. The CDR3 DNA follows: TGTGCCAGCAATCATGCGCGGACTTACGGCTACACCTTC.

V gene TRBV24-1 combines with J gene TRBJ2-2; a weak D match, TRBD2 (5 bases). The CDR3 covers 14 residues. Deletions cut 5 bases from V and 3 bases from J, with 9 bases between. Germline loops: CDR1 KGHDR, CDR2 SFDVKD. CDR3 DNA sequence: TGTGCCACCAGTGCCGGACTTCACACCGGGGAGCTGTTTTTT. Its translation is CATSAGLHTGELFF.

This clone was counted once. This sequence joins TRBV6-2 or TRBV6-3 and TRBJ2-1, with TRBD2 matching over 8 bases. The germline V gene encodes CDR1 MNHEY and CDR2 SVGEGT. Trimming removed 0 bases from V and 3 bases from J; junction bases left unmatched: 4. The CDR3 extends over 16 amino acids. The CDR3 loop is CASSYSSGRRYNEQFF. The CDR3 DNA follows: TGTGCCAGCAGTTACTCGAGCGGGAGACGCTACAATGAGCAGTTCTTC.

The CDR3 loop reads CASSLEGIGNYGYTF. CDR3 coding DNA: TGTGCCAGCAGCTTAGAAGGAATCGGGAACTATGGCTACACCTTC. The chain has TRBV13 and TRBJ1-2; no firm D call. Germline loops: CDR1 PRHDT, CDR2 FYEKMQ (reference sequence). CDR3 length: 15 amino acids. V lost 1 base, J lost 2 bases, and 11 bases lay in between.

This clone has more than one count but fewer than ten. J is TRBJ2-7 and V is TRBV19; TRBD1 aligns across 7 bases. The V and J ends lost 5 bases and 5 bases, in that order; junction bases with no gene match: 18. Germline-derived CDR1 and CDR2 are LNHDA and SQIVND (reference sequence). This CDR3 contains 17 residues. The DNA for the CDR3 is TGTGCCAGTAGTCCTTGGGGGTCCAGGGGGTTTGGCCACGAGCAGTACTTC. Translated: CASSPWGSRGFGHEQYF.

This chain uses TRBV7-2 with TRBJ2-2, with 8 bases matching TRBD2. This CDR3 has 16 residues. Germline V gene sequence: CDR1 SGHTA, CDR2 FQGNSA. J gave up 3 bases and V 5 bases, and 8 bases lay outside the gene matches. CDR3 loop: CASSGREVRDTGELFF. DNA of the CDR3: TGTGCCAGCAGCGGGCGGGAGGTCCGGGACACCGGGGAGCTGTTTTTT.

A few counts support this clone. CDR3 nucleotides: TGTGCCACCAGTGCTCAAACAGGGGAGGTGAACGAGCAGTACTTC. It specifies CATSAQTGEVNEQYF. V is TRBV24-1 and J is TRBJ2-7; D might be TRBD1 (7 bases). Trimming cost V 5 bases and J 5 bases, with 18 bases left between them. CDR1 and CDR2 (germline): KGHDR, SFDVKD. The CDR3 is 15 residues long.

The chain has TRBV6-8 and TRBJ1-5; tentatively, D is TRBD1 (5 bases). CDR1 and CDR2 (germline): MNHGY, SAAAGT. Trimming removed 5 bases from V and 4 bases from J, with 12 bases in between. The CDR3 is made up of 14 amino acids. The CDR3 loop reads CASSHRQTNQPQHF. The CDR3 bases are TGTGCCAGCAGTCACCGACAGACAAATCAGCCCCAGCATTTT.

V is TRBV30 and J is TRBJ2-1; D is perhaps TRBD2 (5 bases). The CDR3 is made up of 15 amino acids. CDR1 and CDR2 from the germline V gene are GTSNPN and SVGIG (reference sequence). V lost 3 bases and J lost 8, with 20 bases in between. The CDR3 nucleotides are TGTGCCTGGAGGGAACCGGCTAGCTGGTTGGATGAGCAGTTCTTC. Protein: CAWREPASWLDEQFF.

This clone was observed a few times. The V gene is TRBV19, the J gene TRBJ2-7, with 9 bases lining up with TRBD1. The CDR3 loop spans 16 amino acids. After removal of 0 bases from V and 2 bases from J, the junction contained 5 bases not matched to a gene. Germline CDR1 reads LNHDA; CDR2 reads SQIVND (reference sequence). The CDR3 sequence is CASSIDWTGAAYEQYV. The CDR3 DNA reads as TGTGCCAGTAGTATAGACTGGACAGGGGCCGCCTACGAGCAGTACGTC.

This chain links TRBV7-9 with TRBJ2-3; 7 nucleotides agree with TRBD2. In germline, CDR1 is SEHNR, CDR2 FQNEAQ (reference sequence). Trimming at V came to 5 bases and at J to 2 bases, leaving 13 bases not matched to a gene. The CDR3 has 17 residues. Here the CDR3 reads CASSPPRVAGPTDTQYF. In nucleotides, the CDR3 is TGTGCCAGCAGCCCACCCAGGGTAGCGGGTCCCACAGATACGCAGTATTTT. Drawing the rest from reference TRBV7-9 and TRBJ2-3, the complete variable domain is DTGVSQNPRHKITKRGQNVTFRCDPISEHNRLYWYRQTLGQGPEFLTYFQNEAQLEKSRLLSDRFSAERPKGSFSTLEIQRTEQGDSAMYLCASSPPRVAGPTDTQYFGPGTRLTVL.

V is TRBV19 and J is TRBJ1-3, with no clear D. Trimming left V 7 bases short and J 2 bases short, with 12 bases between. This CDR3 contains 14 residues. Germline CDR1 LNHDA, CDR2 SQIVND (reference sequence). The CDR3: CASTGKRPGNTIYF. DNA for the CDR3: TGTGCCAGTACCGGGAAAAGACCTGGAAACACCATATATTTT.

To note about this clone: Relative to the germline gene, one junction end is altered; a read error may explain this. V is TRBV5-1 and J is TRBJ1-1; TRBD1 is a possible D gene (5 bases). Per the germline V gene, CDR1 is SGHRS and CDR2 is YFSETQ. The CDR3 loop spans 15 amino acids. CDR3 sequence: CASSLAMGGSDEAFF. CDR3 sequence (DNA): TGTGCCAGCAGCTTGGCCATGGGGGGTAGCGATGAAGCTTTCTTT.

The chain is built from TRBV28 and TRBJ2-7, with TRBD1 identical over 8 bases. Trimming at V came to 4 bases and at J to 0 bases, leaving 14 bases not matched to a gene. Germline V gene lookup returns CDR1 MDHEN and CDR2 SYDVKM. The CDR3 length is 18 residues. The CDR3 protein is CASSSRTGRTTLSYEQYF. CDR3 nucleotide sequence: TGTGCCAGCAGTTCCCGGACAGGGCGTACCACCCTCTCCTACGAGCAGTACTTC.

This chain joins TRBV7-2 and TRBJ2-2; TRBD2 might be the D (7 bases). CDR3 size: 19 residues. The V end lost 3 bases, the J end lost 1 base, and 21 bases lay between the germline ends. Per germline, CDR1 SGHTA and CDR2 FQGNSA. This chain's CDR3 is CASSFEARKGGMNTGELFF. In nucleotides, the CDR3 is TGTGCCAGCAGCTTTGAAGCAAGAAAGGGGGGGATGAACACCGGGGAGCTGTTTTTT.

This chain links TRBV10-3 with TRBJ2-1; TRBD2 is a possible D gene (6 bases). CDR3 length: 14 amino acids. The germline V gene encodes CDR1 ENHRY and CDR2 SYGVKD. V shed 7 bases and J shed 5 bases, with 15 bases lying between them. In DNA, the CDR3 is TGTGCCATCAAACCGGGAGAACTCGACAATGAGCAGTTCTTC. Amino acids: CAIKPGELDNEQFF.